Included here is one T cell receptor (beta chain) sequence, with context. Its antigen remains unidentified. This table comes from immunoSEQ multiplex PCR, and its TCRdb copy is limited to in-frame clones, with some not included. This table holds hundreds of thousands of clones, about 91% found once. This entry is derived from a study of shared clonotypes between healthy human individuals. Naive CD8 cells lacked CD45RO and underwent positive selection for CCR7, leaving out terminally differentiated effector memory CD45RA+ cells. None of the donors, who were healthy HIV-negative adults, had recently had acute infections or vaccinations. Study-level results: Depth was large, yet rarefaction showed that sorted-subset sequencing was incomplete.

The CDR3 has 17 residues. This TCR derives from a man aged 30 to 39 in good health. Sequenced material: naive CD8+ T cells sorted from blood. V usage is TRBV21-1 and J usage is TRBJ1-2. TRBV21-1 is designated a pseudogene. The CDR3 sequence is CASSKVLPREGNYGYTF. The CDR3 nucleotides are TGTGCCAGCAGCAAAGTTCTTCCCAGGGAGGGGAACTATGGCTACACCTTC.